These 32 T cell receptor beta chains were all obtained from the same sample, sequenced in a study of T-cell reconstitution after alpha-beta-depleted transplantation in children. Construction of the TCRbeta library involved unique molecular identifiers. TCRdb redid the calling of the PCR reads with MiXCR, one entry per CDR3 protein. The data contain some 440,000 distinct CDR3 sequences, about 16% of them singletons. The source was PBMCs, mostly from graft donor cells, collected 360 days after TCRalphabeta/CD19-depleted stem cell transplant. The receptor source for this set is a boy less than two years old who had a stem cell transplant for Wiskott-Aldrich syndrome, so the T cells may come from the graft donor.

This clonotype turned up a few times. This rearrangement joins TRBV29-1 to TRBJ2-7; no definite D call. The ends were cut back, 0 bases at V and 4 bases at J, with 4 bases in the middle. CDR1 and CDR2 from the germline V gene are SQVTM and ANQGSEA. CDR3 length: 11 residues. The CDR3 DNA reads as TGCAGCGTTGAAGAGGGGTACGAGCAGTACTTC. It translates to CSVEEGYEQYF.

This clonotype was recorded a few times. The V and J genes are TRBV21-1 and TRBJ2-2; the D call of TRBD1 is as the table states it, not checked on the DNA. TRBV21-1 is recorded as a pseudogene. The length of the CDR3 is 15 residues. The CDR3 region has the DNA TGTGCCAGCAGTCTTAAGGGGGCGAACACCGGGGAGCTGTTTTTT. Encoded protein: CASSLKGANTGELFF.

In nucleotides, the CDR3 is TGTGCCAGCAGCTTATTTAGATCGCGGTTTGAAAAACTGTTTTTT. It specifies CASSLFRSRFEKLFF. The rearrangement joins TRBV7-9 to TRBJ1-4; D remains unclear. V was cut by 2 bases and J by 7 bases, with 14 bases left in between. Germline V gene lookup returns CDR1 SEHNR and CDR2 FQNEAQ (reference sequence). This CDR3 is 15 amino acids long.

The chain uses TRBV6-2 or TRBV6-3 and TRBJ1-1, with a tentative D call TRBD1 (5 bases). The CDR3 is 14 amino acids. V lost 2 bases and J lost 1, with 8 bases in between. Germline lookup yields CDR1 MNHEY and CDR2 SVGEGT. CDR3 coding DNA: TGTGCCAGCAGTTACAGGGGCGCGAACACTGAAGCTTTCTTT. This translates into CASSYRGANTEAFF.

The V and J genes are TRBV15 and TRBJ2-3, with D tentatively TRBD1 (5 bases). The V gene's germline CDR1 is LNHNV and CDR2 YYDKDF (reference sequence). CDR3 size: 13 residues. V lost 8 bases, J lost 3 bases, and 12 bases lay in between. CDR3 loop: CATGRGLTDTQYF. The CDR3 DNA follows: TGTGCCACCGGTAGGGGATTGACAGATACGCAGTATTTT.

The CDR3 sequence is CASSSLLIGLQETQYF. The CDR3 bases are TGTGCCAGCAGCTCCCTTTTGATAGGCCTCCAAGAGACCCAGTACTTC. This chain joins TRBV7-8 and TRBJ2-5; no firm D call. Deletions cut 4 bases from V and 1 base from J, with 16 bases between. Per germline, CDR1 SGHVS and CDR2 FQNEAQ. The CDR3 length is 16 residues.

The V call is TRBV5-1, the J call TRBJ2-6; 9 bases agree with TRBD1. Germline-derived CDR1 and CDR2 are SGHRS and YFSETQ. With 2 bases clipped from V and 1 base from J, the junction kept 16 bases outside the gene matches. The CDR3 sequence is 21 residues long. CDR3 nucleotide sequence: TGCGCCAGCAGCTTTCGGTATGCCCGGGACAGGGATTATTCTGGGGCCAACGTCCTGACTTTC. Translated: CASSFRYARDRDYSGANVLTF.

The chain links TRBV20-1 to TRBJ1-5; D may be TRBD1 (6 bases). Trimming shortened V by 3 bases and J by 4 bases, and 16 bases separated the two germline ends. The CDR3 is 15 amino acids. CDR1 DFQATT and CDR2 SNEGSKA come from the germline V gene (reference sequence). As DNA, the CDR3 is TGCAGTGCTAGGGGGGCCGGGACAAGAAATCAGCCCCAGCATTTT. Amino acid sequence: CSARGAGTRNQPQHF.

This clonotype has only a few counts. This chain uses TRBV24-1 with TRBJ2-1, with 7 positions matching TRBD2. This CDR3 comprises 12 residues. CDR1 and CDR2 (germline): KGHDR, SFDVKD. V lost 5 bases and J lost 8; bases outside the gene matches: 2. The CDR3 DNA sequence: TGTGCCACCAGTGGGGGAGGGGATGAGCAGTTCTTC. This gives the protein CATSGGGDEQFF.

This clonotype was counted only a few times. CDR3 bases: TGCGCCAGCAGCCAAGATGGAGGGTACTCCTACAATGAGCAGTTCTTC. Its protein product is CASSQDGGYSYNEQFF. The J gene is TRBJ2-1, the V gene TRBV4-3; D may be TRBD2 (6 bases). CDR1 and CDR2 (germline): LGHNA, YSLEER. Trimming took 0 bases from V and 0 from J, leaving 9 bases between them. The CDR3 has 16 amino acids.

This clonotype showed up just a few times. V and J are TRBV29-1 and TRBJ2-2; TRBD2 agrees at 12 bases. Germline CDR1 and CDR2: SQVTM and ANQGSEA. The CDR3 is 15 amino acids. The J segment lost 5 bases and the V segment lost 5 bases, leaving 6 bases of the junction unmatched. The CDR3 loop reads CSVLAGGPRTGELFF. Here the CDR3 DNA reads TGCAGCGTTCTAGCGGGGGGGCCAAGGACCGGGGAGCTGTTTTTT.

This clonotype has a handful of counts. This chain joins TRBV7-8 and TRBJ2-1; weak D call: TRBD2 (6 bases). Trimming shortened V by 3 bases and J by 0 bases, and 12 bases separated the two germline ends. This CDR3 is built from 16 residues. The germline gives CDR1 SGHVS, CDR2 FQNEAQ. In DNA, the CDR3 is TGTGCCAGCAGCTTCCTAGCGTCCCCCTCCTACAATGAGCAGTTCTTC. It translates to CASSFLASPSYNEQFF.

This clonotype has a handful of counts. This chain links TRBV20-1 with TRBJ2-7, with D unresolved. The CDR3 is 13 residues long. Trimming cost V 1 base and J 3 bases, with 10 bases left between them. Germline V gives CDR1 DFQATT, CDR2 SNEGSKA (reference sequence). DNA for the CDR3: TGCAGTGCTAGAGGTGGCAATGGCTACGAGCAGTACTTC. Its protein is CSARGGNGYEQYF.

This rearrangement joins TRBV7-9 to TRBJ2-1; D unclear. The CDR3 is 14 amino acids. Looked up from germline, CDR1 is SEHNR and CDR2 is FQNEAQ (reference sequence). V was cut by 4 bases and J by 12 bases, with 19 bases left in between. CDR3 nucleotide sequence: TGTGCCAGCAGCTCCCGGCCCGGACCGAAATGGCAGTTCTTC. Its translation is CASSSRPGPKWQFF.

The DNA of the CDR3 is TGTGCCAGCAGCCCTTTGGACAGCTTCTATGGCTACACCTTC. Its translation: CASSPLDSFYGYTF. V gene TRBV12-3 or TRBV12-4 combines with J gene TRBJ1-2; D may be TRBD1 (6 bases). CDR3 length: 14 residues. V lost 6 bases and J lost 4, with 15 bases in between.

A few counts support this clonotype. The genes are TRBV5-1 and TRBJ2-7; weak D call: TRBD1 (6 bases). The germline CDR1 and CDR2 sequences are SGHRS and YFSETQ. The CDR3 has 18 residues. V was clipped by 0 bases and J by 2 bases, with 21 bases between them. The CDR3 DNA reads TGCGCCAGCAGCTTGGCCATATGGACAGAACATCCGGCCTACGAGCAGTACTTC. Residues: CASSLAIWTEHPAYEQYF.

The rearrangement joins TRBV27 to TRBJ1-5; TRBD1 matches 7 bases. Germline V gene data show CDR1 as MNHEY and CDR2 as SMNVEV (reference sequence). V dropped 2 bases and J dropped 6; count of bases not matched to a gene: 4. The CDR3 loop spans 14 amino acids. The CDR3 sequence is CASSLLQGIQPQHF. The CDR3 DNA follows: TGTGCCAGCAGTTTACTACAGGGGATTCAGCCCCAGCATTTT.

To note about this clonotype: At one of its ends the junction is not consistent with the germline gene, which may arise from a read error. The V gene is TRBV12-3 or TRBV12-4, the J gene TRBJ2-5; 11 bases match TRBD2. CDR3 length: 18 amino acids. CDR3 sequence (DNA): TGTGCCTGCAGTTTAAGGAGGACTAGCGGGCCTCGAAATGAGACCCAGTACTTC. Translating it yields CACSLRRTSGPRNETQYF.

The chain combines TRBV20-1 with TRBJ2-7; maybe TRBD2 (5 bases). CDR3 length equals 13 residues. Looked up from germline, CDR1 is DFQATT and CDR2 is SNEGSKA (reference sequence). Trimming took 2 bases from V and 3 from J, leaving 11 bases between them. The CDR3 DNA reads TGCAGTGCTAGAAGGGCGGGTTACTACGAGCAGTACTTC. Translation: CSARRAGYYEQYF.

This clonotype was counted between two and nine times. The J gene is TRBJ1-5, the V gene TRBV12-3 or TRBV12-4; D may be TRBD1 (6 bases). V was pared by 5 bases and J by 7 bases, with 12 bases between. CDR3 length: 13 amino acids. CDR3 bases: TGTGCCAGCAGTCACAGGGATGACCAGCCCCAGCATTTT. This gives the protein CASSHRDDQPQHF.

This chain joins TRBV4-1 and TRBJ2-2, with 8 nucleotides matching TRBD1. There are 17 residues in the CDR3. Trimming took 1 base from V and 4 from J; bases not matched to a gene: 8. Germline V lookup: CDR1 MGHRA, CDR2 YSYEKL. This CDR3 is CASSQGDRLTFTGELFF. The CDR3 nucleotides read TGCGCCAGCAGCCAAGGGGACAGGTTGACGTTCACCGGGGAGCTGTTTTTT.

This clonotype was seen a handful of times. V and J are TRBV24-1 and TRBJ2-1, with a weak D call TRBD2 (6 bases). Trimming stripped 3 bases from V and 1 base from J, with 9 bases between. The germline gives CDR1 KGHDR, CDR2 SFDVKD. The CDR3 loop spans 15 amino acids. CDR3 nucleotide sequence: TGTGCCACCAGTGATCCCCGGGGGTCCTACAATGAGCAGTTCTTC. This codes for CATSDPRGSYNEQFF.

V and J are TRBV2 and TRBJ1-1, with TRBD1 as a possible D gene (5 bases). Looked up from germline, CDR1 is SNHLY and CDR2 is FYNNEI. This CDR3 contains 14 residues. The V end lost 6 bases, the J end lost 1 base, and 12 bases lay between the germline ends. The CDR3, as DNA: TGTGCCAGCAGAGGCGGACACGCGAACACTGAAGCTTTCTTT. Translation gives CASRGGHANTEAFF.

This clonotype was observed a few times. The rearrangement uses TRBV18 and TRBJ2-3, with unresolved D. V shed 2 bases and J shed 6 bases, with 9 bases lying between them. The CDR3 contains 13 residues. CDR1 KGHSH and CDR2 LQKENI come from the germline V gene. The CDR3 sequence: CASSPFTPDTQYF. As DNA, the CDR3 is TGTGCCAGCTCACCATTTACCCCCGATACGCAGTATTTT.

This clonotype appeared a few times. CDR3 in amino acids: CASSLMGGADQPQHF. CDR3 DNA sequence: TGTGCCAGCAGCTTAATGGGGGGCGCGGATCAGCCCCAGCATTTT. The rearrangement links TRBV7-9 to TRBJ1-5, with D maybe TRBD1 (6 bases). V was cut by 2 bases and J by 5 bases, with 13 bases left in between. CDR3 length: 15 residues. The germline V gene has CDR1 SEHNR and CDR2 FQNEAQ (reference sequence).

The sample holds a few counts of this clonotype. The chain has TRBV7-6 and TRBJ2-1, with 7 bases that match TRBD1. V shed 1 base and J 9 bases; nucleotides not matched to a gene: 6. Germline lookup yields CDR1 SGHVS and CDR2 FNYEAQ. There are 14 residues in the CDR3. The CDR3 sequence: CASSLVPRGSEQFF. CDR3 DNA: TGTGCCAGCAGCTTAGTTCCCAGGGGGAGTGAGCAGTTCTTC.

This clonotype has more than one count but fewer than ten. The chain links TRBV12-3 or TRBV12-4 to TRBJ1-5; maybe TRBD1 (6 bases). The germline V and J ends were trimmed by 7 bases and 4 bases, with 17 bases remaining between them. There are 15 residues in the CDR3. The CDR3 region is CASNSWGRGNQPQHF. The CDR3 DNA reads as TGTGCCAGCAACTCGTGGGGTAGGGGGAATCAGCCCCAGCATTTT.

In this sample, this clonotype turned up once. V usage is TRBV11-2 and J usage is TRBJ2-5, with unresolved D. V shed 3 bases and J shed 1 base, with 6 bases lying between them. The CDR3 is made up of 13 amino acids. In germline, CDR1 is SGHAT, CDR2 FQNNGV. DNA for the CDR3: TGTGCCAGCAGCTTCGCTCCCCAAGAGACCCAGTACTTC. Translation: CASSFAPQETQYF.

This clonotype was found many times. The genes are TRBV28 and TRBJ2-2; D is unclear. Germline V gives CDR1 MDHEN, CDR2 SYDVKM. V was clipped by 2 bases and J by 6 bases, with 7 bases between them. There are 13 residues in the CDR3. CDR3 residues: CASSLEYSGELFF. In DNA, the CDR3 is TGTGCCAGCAGTTTAGAGTACTCCGGGGAGCTGTTTTTT.

V and J are TRBV21-1 and TRBJ2-7; the table's D call, TRBD1, was not checked against the DNA. TRBV21-1 represents a pseudogene. The CDR3 length is 15 residues. CDR3 amino acids: CASSRNRDIAYEQYF. The CDR3 bases are TGTGCCAGCAGCCGAAACCGGGACATCGCCTACGAGCAGTACTTC.

The rearrangement joins TRBV7-8 to TRBJ2-5; D may correspond to TRBD1 or TRBD2 (5 bases each). The germline V gene has CDR1 SGHVS and CDR2 FQNEAQ. V was clipped by 0 bases and J by 1 base, with 12 bases between them. CDR3 length: 16 amino acids. The chain's CDR3 is CASSLARDRPQETQYF. Written as DNA, the CDR3 is TGTGCCAGCAGCTTAGCACGGGACCGCCCCCAAGAGACCCAGTACTTC.

Only a few counts were recorded for this clonotype. The chain combines TRBV7-7 with TRBJ2-7; D is possibly TRBD1 or TRBD2 (5 bases each). The ends were cut back, 4 bases at V and 2 bases at J, with 15 bases in the middle. The V gene's germline CDR1 is SSHAT and CDR2 FNYEAQ (reference sequence). The CDR3 is made up of 15 amino acids. The CDR3 reads CASSSNPGPTYEQYF. CDR3 sequence (DNA): TGTGCCAGCAGCTCGAATCCGGGGCCAACCTACGAGCAGTACTTC.